Each of the 2 T cell receptor beta chains below was sequenced from the same sample in a study of identical twins. TCRdb itself ran the 5' RACE reads through MiXCR, one entry per CDR3 protein. The sample has around 220,000 distinct CDR3 sequences, over 9.5% seen once. Sequencing was done on a sample of memory T cells sorted from blood. Receptor source: a man in his forties or fifties in good health.

At least ten counts were recorded for this clonotype. The chain carries TRBV12-3 or TRBV12-4 and TRBJ2-1; 9 bases agree with TRBD1. The CDR3 spans 16 residues. Trimming cost V 6 bases and J 6 bases; bases outside gene matches: 12. Here the CDR3 reads CASRPTGGKMGNEQFF. Written as DNA, the CDR3 is TGTGCCAGCAGACCCACAGGGGGCAAAATGGGCAATGAGCAGTTCTTC.

This clonotype was detected only a few times. The rearrangement joins TRBV7-8 to TRBJ2-7, with 7 bases aligning to TRBD2. The trim removed 3 bases at V and 3 bases at J, leaving 8 bases unmatched. The CDR3 is made up of 15 amino acids. Germline V gives CDR1 SGHVS, CDR2 FQNEAQ. The CDR3 region is CASSFYRDYRYEQYF. CDR3 coding DNA: TGTGCCAGCAGCTTTTACCGGGACTACCGCTACGAGCAGTACTTC.